This T cell receptor beta chain was captured in a study of cytomegalovirus exposure and HLA in healthy donors. This clone was seen a handful of times. Its antigen is still unknown. One end of the junction does not line up with germline, which may come from a read error. The CDR3 covers 14 residues. The germline V gene encodes CDR1 SGHKS and CDR2 YYEKEE (reference sequence). Both 60 Vbeta primers and 13 Jbeta primers went into the PCR. Data came from immunoSEQ multiplex PCR; TCRdb stores just in-frame clones and leaves some out. The sample contains some 150,000 clones, 64% of which appear only once. Whole-study findings and limits: Judged likely to be a sequencing artifact was a cluster of highly shared sequence variants.

The sequence came from a woman in her 40s in good health and CMV-seronegative. The material sequenced was PBMCs. V gene TRBV5-5 combines with J gene TRBJ1-1; D is possibly TRBD1 (5 bases). DNA for the CDR3: TGTGCCAGCAGCTACCGGGACGGTGGGACTGGAGCTTTCTTT. It codes for CASSYRDGGTGAFF.